Listed here are 2 T cell receptor beta chains from one sample, sequenced in a study of spatial heterogeneity in lung cancer. Study-wide results and limits: Expanded alpha and beta TCR counts within tumors tracked tumor mutation counts.

In TCRdb, the 5' RACE reads were re-called with MiXCR into one record per CDR3 protein. This sample has a few thousand distinct CDR3 sequences, with more than 8.5% found just once. These receptors lack a known antigen. Regarding time point: sample taken at primary tumor resection. The input for sequencing was lung tumor tissue, taken at surgery. All receptors come from a female donor with early-stage non-small cell lung cancer.

By sample share, this clonotype is large (0.1 to 1%). The rearrangement links TRBV5-1 to TRBJ2-5, with D tentatively TRBD1 (7 bases). Germline V gives CDR1 SGHRS, CDR2 YFSETQ. The CDR3 totals 15 residues. V shed 2 bases and J shed 5 bases, with 16 bases lying between them. CDR3 sequence: CASSLEGAAGETQYF. Written as DNA, the CDR3 is TGCGCCAGCAGCTTAGAGGGGGCCGCGGGGGAGACCCAGTACTTC. Full variable domain (outside the CDR3, taken from reference TRBV5-1 and TRBJ2-5): KAGVTQTPRYLIKTRGQQVTLSCSPISGHRSVSWYQQTPGQGLQFLFEYFSETQRNKGNFPGRFSGRQFSNSRSEMNVSTLELGDSALYLCASSLEGAAGETQYFGPGTRLLVL.

This clonotype is judged medium-sized. The chain joins TRBV3-1 to TRBJ1-4, with 10 bases lining up with TRBD1. The CDR3 runs to 21 residues. After removal of 0 bases from V and 7 bases from J, the junction contained 20 bases not matched to a gene. The germline CDR1 and CDR2 sequences are LGHDT and YNNKEL (reference sequence). CDR3 residues: CASSQDYRRDRGGRVSEKLFF. CDR3 sequence (DNA): TGTGCCAGCAGCCAAGACTACCGCCGGGACAGGGGAGGGAGAGTTAGTGAAAAACTGTTTTTT. The variable domain in full, with the rest retrieved from reference TRBV3-1 and TRBJ1-4, is DTAVSQTPKYLVTQMGNDKSIKCEQNLGHDTMYWYKQDSKKFLKIMFSYNNKELIINETVPNRFSPKSPDKAHLNLHINSLELGDSAVYFCASSQDYRRDRGGRVSEKLFFGSGTQLSVL.